The T cell receptor (beta chain) described here comes from a study of blood T cell repertoires in COVID-19 (TCRdb year 2020). In terms of the full investigation: Samples from collaborators originated in the United States, Italy and Spain and spanned both the acute and convalescent phases of COVID-19. A de-identified subject ID, COVID-19 status, age in years and sex were almost always included in the sample metadata. Samples were obtained from the ongoing ImmuneRACE study (first 160 participants) and from about 1,300 subjects provided by 6 global collaborators. The repertoires were made available in a free public database intended to serve as a resource for research on the immune response to SARS-CoV-2. The material from the prospective study consisted of cDNA or gDNA derived from T cells, B-cell-depleted T cells, or PBMCs. The dataset comprised deeply sampled blood TCRbeta repertoires from subjects exposed to, actively infected with, or recovered from COVID-19. HLA class I and class II types, where available, came from metadata supplied by the sample provider rather than from assay-based typing.

TCRbeta CDR3 regions were amplified from genomic DNA by means of the immunoSEQ Assay, a bias-controlled multiplex PCR. As for the authors' bioinformatics: Nucleated cell counts per sample were estimated from amplification of reference gene primers within the assay. Sequence reads were collapsed and filtered to measure the absolute abundance of every unique TCRbeta CDR3 rearrangement. For each sample, productive Simpson clonality was calculated as the square root of Simpson's diversity index across productive rearrangements. In TCRdb, the immuneACCESS table is reduced to in-frame sequences with V and J assigned. These tables do not hold every clone; where another copy was compared, an unresolved V gene accounts for under half, and the others remain unexplained. D and trimming come from the DNA, and the V and J calls and clone size come from that table. The sample records about 190,000 clones, approximately 88% of which are singletons. The top ten clonotypes cover under 4% of the sample.

Looking up the germline V gene yields CDR1 MGHDK and CDR2 SYGVNS. The CDR3 runs 14 amino acids, cysteine and phenylalanine included. Kept here is only the CDR3 DNA, which spans 42 bases and is read in frame from base 1. Between the V and J ends, shortened by 6 bases and 0 bases respectively, the junction contains 9 bases. Participants in the prospective study were enrolled through a virtual design, were aged about 18 to 90 years, and lived in some 24 United States geographic areas. To assign participants to cohorts, the prospective study relied on clinical history that participants themselves reported in a screening survey and a study questionnaire. For ImmuneRACE Cohort 3, a participant was defined as recovered based on two consecutive negative NP/OP PCR tests, clearance by a healthcare professional, or resolution of symptoms. In the prospective study, mobile phlebotomists collected whole blood, serum and a nasopharyngeal or oropharyngeal swab from each participant. Participants in the prospective study had the option to provide additional blood draws and questionnaires over a 2-month period. Before DNA extraction, blood samples from the prospective study were shipped at room temperature or frozen.

Overall study results and their limits: The quantity of clinical and demographic metadata differed by source and by participant and was supplied without curation.

Remarks on this clone: The clone's antigen remains unknown. The record has no base qualities; no much larger clone is one base away.

This receptor was identified in a woman younger than 45 who had recovered from COVID-19. The rearrangement combines TRBV25-1 with TRBJ2-1; the D gene is perhaps TRBD2, on 5 matching bases. Sequenced material: PBMCs or T cells enriched from blood (not recorded which). The CDR3 region has the sequence CASSDYISYNEQFF. The DNA sequence follows: TGTGCCAGCAGCGACTATATCTCCTACAATGAGCAGTTCTTC.